What follows are 27 T cell receptor beta chains derived from one specimen sequenced in a study of shared clonotypes between healthy human individuals. The method was immunoSEQ multiplex PCR; TCRdb's version includes in-frame clones alone and lacks a portion of them. The sample has more than 2,000,000 clones, approximately 92% seen once. The sample consisted of naive CD4+ T cells sorted from blood. Subset specified: CD45RA+ positively selected. The receptors stem from a man between 18 and 35 years old in good health.

The chain employs TRBV5-1 and TRBJ2-5; TRBD2 is a possible D gene (6 bases). V lost 3 bases and J 5 bases, leaving 14 bases between the germline ends. Per the germline V gene, CDR1 is SGHRS and CDR2 is YFSETQ. CDR3 size: 14 residues. The CDR3 sequence: CASSSLAGLETQYF. CDR3 bases: TGCGCCAGCAGCTCCTTGGCGGGGTTGGAGACCCAGTACTTC.

The gene calls are TRBV6-1 and TRBJ1-2; D gene uncertain. This CDR3 is 13 amino acids long. V gave up 5 bases and J gave up 1 base, with 8 bases separating them. Looked up from germline, CDR1 is MNHNS and CDR2 is SASEGT. CDR3 region: CASSLTDNYGYTF. As DNA, the CDR3 is TGTGCCAGCAGTTTGACGGATAACTATGGCTACACCTTC.

The chain combines TRBV9 with TRBJ1-1; D is unresolved. The germline gives CDR1 SGDLS, CDR2 YYNGEE. The CDR3 is made up of 14 amino acids. V lost 2 bases and J 0 bases, leaving 8 bases between the germline ends. The CDR3: CASSVDPMNTEAFF. The CDR3 DNA sequence: TGTGCCAGCAGCGTGGATCCTATGAACACTGAAGCTTTCTTT.

This chain links TRBV6-5 with TRBJ2-2, with 7 bases lining up with TRBD1. In germline, CDR1 is MNHEY, CDR2 SVGAGI. The CDR3 runs 15 residues. Trimming at V came to 6 bases and at J to 4 bases, leaving 8 bases not matched to a gene. The CDR3 nucleotides are TGTGCCAGCAGCCCCCCCGGGACAGCCACCGGGGAGCTGTTTTTT. Translating gives CASSPPGTATGELFF.

The chain couples TRBV5-1 to TRBJ1-2, with TRBD1 identical over 8 bases. The germline gives CDR1 SGHRS, CDR2 YFSETQ. This CDR3 is 15 amino acids long. J was trimmed by 6 bases and V by 4 bases; bases with no gene match: 11. The CDR3 DNA reads as TGCGCCAGCAGCCAAGGACAGGGAGGGATTAATGGCTACACCTTC. It encodes CASSQGQGGINGYTF.

The chain couples TRBV7-9 to TRBJ1-2; 8 positions agree with TRBD1. The CDR3 has 15 residues. CDR1 is SEHNR and CDR2 is FQNEAQ in the germline V gene (reference sequence). V was clipped by 5 bases and J by 8 bases; unmatched bases: 13. CDR3 sequence: CASSPEWQGAGGYTF. CDR3 nucleotide sequence: TGTGCCAGCAGCCCGGAGTGGCAGGGGGCGGGCGGCTACACCTTC.

The chain carries TRBV5-4 and TRBJ1-1; tentatively, D is TRBD1 (6 bases). V was cut by 1 base and J by 0 bases, with 10 bases left in between. Germline V lookup: CDR1 SGHNT, CDR2 YYREEE (reference sequence). This CDR3 has 15 amino acids. CDR3 sequence reads: CASSLTGRVNTEAFF. In DNA form, the CDR3 reads TGTGCCAGCAGCTTGACAGGGAGGGTGAACACTGAAGCTTTCTTT.

The gene calls are TRBV6-5 and TRBJ2-7; either TRBD1 or TRBD2 may supply D (5 bases each). The CDR3 extends over 16 amino acids. V was cut by 1 base and J by 0 bases, with 13 bases left in between. Germline CDR1 is MNHEY and CDR2 is SVGAGI. Here the CDR3 DNA reads TGTGCCAGCAGTTACTTGCCGGGACCCTACTCCTACGAGCAGTACTTC. Translating it yields CASSYLPGPYSYEQYF.

The chain has TRBV7-2 and TRBJ2-5; D may be TRBD2 (5 bases). This CDR3 region has 16 residues. CDR1 and CDR2 from the germline V gene are SGHTA and FQGNSA. Between the trimmed V and J ends, which lost 2 bases and 0 bases, there was a span of 13 bases. This CDR3 is CASSLWRRSDQETQYF. The DNA for the CDR3 is TGTGCCAGCAGCTTATGGCGGAGGTCAGACCAAGAGACCCAGTACTTC.

The chain has TRBV19 and TRBJ1-6; D is uncertain. The germline V gene has CDR1 LNHDA and CDR2 SQIVND (reference sequence). Trimming left V 5 bases short and J 6 bases short, with 14 bases between. The CDR3 extends over 15 amino acids. The CDR3 loop is CASSGGFSSNSPLHF. For the CDR3, the DNA is TGTGCCAGTAGTGGAGGGTTCTCCAGTAATTCACCCCTCCACTTT.

This chain uses TRBV6-1 with TRBJ2-1; 8 nucleotides agree with TRBD1. The germline V gene has CDR1 MNHNS and CDR2 SASEGT. The length of the CDR3 is 13 residues. The J segment lost 11 bases and the V segment lost 1 base, leaving 4 bases of the junction unmatched. The CDR3 spells CASSEGRTGKQFF. As DNA, the CDR3 is TGTGCCAGCAGTGAAGGTAGGACAGGGAAGCAGTTCTTC.

J is TRBJ2-7 and V is TRBV15, with TRBD1 matching over 11 bases. Trimming at V came to 0 bases and at J to 3 bases, leaving 4 bases not matched to a gene. CDR3 length: 16 residues. CDR1 LNHNV and CDR2 YYDKDF come from the germline V gene (reference sequence). The CDR3 sequence: CATSRDWTGGIYEQYF. DNA for the CDR3: TGTGCCACCAGCAGAGATTGGACAGGGGGCATCTACGAGCAGTACTTC.

Comment on this clone: At the DNA level, this CDR3 is encoded by other sequences in the same sample as well. V gene TRBV7-2 combines with J gene TRBJ2-5; D is unclear. Germline CDR1 is SGHTA and CDR2 is FQGNSA. V was trimmed by 0 bases and J by 8 bases, leaving 7 bases between them. The CDR3 loop spans 12 amino acids. This CDR3 is CASSLAGETQYF. For the CDR3, the DNA is TGTGCCAGCAGCTTAGCGGGTGAAACCCAGTACTTC.

This rearrangement joins TRBV7-9 to TRBJ2-2; D could derive from TRBD1 or TRBD2 (7 bases each). Trimming pared 7 bases from V and 3 bases from J, leaving 12 bases between. Germline V gives CDR1 SEHNR, CDR2 FQNEAQ (reference sequence). The length of the CDR3 is 14 residues. CDR3 sequence (DNA): TGTGCCAGCACCCAGGGGGGGGACACCGGGGAGCTGTTTTTT. Its translation is CASTQGGDTGELFF. Drawing the rest from reference TRBV7-9 and TRBJ2-2, the complete variable domain is DTGVSQNPRHKITKRGQNVTFRCDPISEHNRLYWYRQTLGQGPEFLTYFQNEAQLEKSRLLSDRFSAERPKGSFSTLEIQRTEQGDSAMYLCASTQGGDTGELFFGEGSRLTVL.

As for this clone: Distinct nucleotide sequences in the sample also encode this CDR3. The V gene is TRBV6-5, the J gene TRBJ2-7, with 10 bases that match TRBD1. The V segment lost 6 bases and the J segment 3 bases; nucleotides outside the gene matches: 5. From germline, CDR1 is MNHEY and CDR2 SVGAGI. The CDR3 has 14 residues. CDR3 protein: CASSRGDRGYEQYF. CDR3 coding DNA: TGTGCCAGCAGCCGGGGGGACAGGGGCTACGAGCAGTACTTC.

The genes are TRBV7-3 and TRBJ1-2, with 11 bases aligning to TRBD1. The CDR3 loop spans 18 amino acids. In germline, CDR1 is SGHTA, CDR2 FQGTGA. The J segment lost 4 bases and the V segment lost 1 base, leaving 11 bases of the junction unmatched. CDR3 in DNA: TGTGCCAGCAGCTTAAAGGGTGCAGGACAGGGGGCTGTCTATGGCTACACCTTC. This codes for CASSLKGAGQGAVYGYTF.

Note on this clone: At the DNA level, this CDR3 is encoded by other sequences in the same sample as well. The chain is built from TRBV28 and TRBJ1-2; maybe TRBD1 (6 bases). Germline V CDR1 and CDR2: MDHEN, SYDVKM. The V end lost 5 bases, the J end lost 5 bases, and 9 bases lay between the germline ends. CDR3 size: 12 residues. The CDR3 sequence is CASSRTGYGYTF. The DNA for the CDR3 is TGTGCCAGCAGTCGTACAGGGTATGGCTACACCTTC.

The count of this clone is one. This chain links TRBV6-6 with TRBJ1-1, with D possibly matching TRBD1 (6 bases). The CDR3 covers 12 residues. Trimming took 4 bases from V and 9 from J, leaving 12 bases between them. Germline CDR1 reads MNHNY; CDR2 reads SVGAGI (reference sequence). CDR3 in amino acids: CASSSGETQAFF. CDR3 in DNA: TGTGCCAGCAGTTCAGGGGAGACGCAAGCTTTCTTT.

This chain links TRBV7-9 with TRBJ2-1; D not certain. The CDR3 is made up of 14 amino acids. The ends were cut back, 2 bases at V and 6 bases at J, with 11 bases in the middle. The V gene's germline CDR1 is SEHNR and CDR2 FQNEAQ (reference sequence). CDR3 bases: TGTGCCAGCAGCTTAAGTGGGCTGGTCAATGAGCAGTTCTTC. Its protein product is CASSLSGLVNEQFF.

This clone was counted once. The chain uses TRBV6-6 and TRBJ1-1, with D hard to call. Deletions cut 2 bases from V and 1 base from J, with 8 bases between. Germline assignment: CDR1 MNHNY and CDR2 SVGAGI (reference sequence). The CDR3 sequence is 14 residues long. Here the CDR3 reads CASSYLDPNTEAFF. The CDR3 coding sequence is TGTGCCAGCAGTTACCTCGATCCGAACACTGAAGCTTTCTTT.

The chain carries TRBV28 and TRBJ2-2; D is uncertain. This CDR3 has 11 amino acids. Trimming stripped 6 bases from V and 7 bases from J, with 6 bases between. Germline V gene lookup returns CDR1 MDHEN and CDR2 SYDVKM. The CDR3 coding sequence is TGTGCCAGCAGAAGCATCGGGGAGCTGTTTTTT. This codes for CASRSIGELFF. Full variable domain (remainder filled in from reference TRBV28 and TRBJ2-2): DVKVTQSSRYLVKRTGEKVFLECVQDMDHENMFWYRQDPGLGLRLIYFSYDVKMKEKGDIPEGYSVSREKKERFSLILESASTNQTSMYLCASRSIGELFFGEGSRLTVL.

The rearrangement links TRBV6-6 to TRBJ1-5, with 9 bases fitting TRBD1. J gave up 3 bases and V 6 bases, and 6 bases lay outside the gene matches. The germline V gene encodes CDR1 MNHNY and CDR2 SVGAGI (reference sequence). The CDR3 totals 15 residues. The CDR3 sequence is CASRINRGPNQPQHF. As DNA, the CDR3 is TGTGCCAGCAGGATCAACAGGGGGCCCAATCAGCCCCAGCATTTT.

The genes are TRBV6-6 and TRBJ1-1; D is undetermined. The V and J ends lost 8 bases and 0 bases respectively, with 10 bases between them. The CDR3 contains 13 residues. Germline V gene data show CDR1 as MNHNY and CDR2 as SVGAGI (reference sequence). CDR3 DNA: TGTGCCAGCTTCGGCAGCTTGAACACTGAAGCTTTCTTT. Its protein is CASFGSLNTEAFF.

The rearrangement joins TRBV6-1 to TRBJ2-3, with D possibly TRBD1 on 9 matching bases. CDR3 length equals 15 residues. Germline CDR1 is MNHNS and CDR2 is SASEGT. V was trimmed by 2 bases and J by 10 bases, leaving 19 bases between them. This CDR3 is CASSERQGDSGAQYF. The CDR3 DNA follows: TGTGCCAGCAGTGAAAGACAGGGGGATAGCGGGGCGCAGTATTTT.

This clone is a singleton in its sample. The CDR3 is CASSSRSLAGGTLYNEQFF. The CDR3 nucleotides read TGCGCCAGCAGCTCCCGAAGTCTAGCGGGGGGGACCCTTTACAATGAGCAGTTCTTC. V is TRBV5-1 and J is TRBJ2-1; 12 bases line up with TRBD2. The CDR3 spans 19 residues. V lost 3 bases, J lost 4 bases, and 14 bases stayed unmatched. Per germline, CDR1 SGHRS and CDR2 YFSETQ.

The chain has TRBV5-8 and TRBJ2-1; 9 bases line up with TRBD2. V trimming: 2 bases; J trimming: 2 bases; junction bases outside the gene matches: 8. This CDR3 is 17 amino acids long. The germline gives CDR1 SGHTS, CDR2 YDEGEE. DNA for the CDR3: TGTGCCAGCAGCTTAGCTCGACTAGCGGAGACCTACAATGAGCAGTTCTTC. Translating it yields CASSLARLAETYNEQFF.

The chain uses TRBV10-3 and TRBJ2-7; 8 nucleotides line up with TRBD1. V gave up 6 bases and J gave up 3 bases; unmatched junction bases: 4. The CDR3 has 13 amino acids. The germline CDR1 and CDR2 sequences are ENHRY and SYGVKD. The CDR3 DNA follows: TGTGCCATCAGGGACAGGGACAACTACGAGCAGTACTTC. Translated, it gives CAIRDRDNYEQYF.